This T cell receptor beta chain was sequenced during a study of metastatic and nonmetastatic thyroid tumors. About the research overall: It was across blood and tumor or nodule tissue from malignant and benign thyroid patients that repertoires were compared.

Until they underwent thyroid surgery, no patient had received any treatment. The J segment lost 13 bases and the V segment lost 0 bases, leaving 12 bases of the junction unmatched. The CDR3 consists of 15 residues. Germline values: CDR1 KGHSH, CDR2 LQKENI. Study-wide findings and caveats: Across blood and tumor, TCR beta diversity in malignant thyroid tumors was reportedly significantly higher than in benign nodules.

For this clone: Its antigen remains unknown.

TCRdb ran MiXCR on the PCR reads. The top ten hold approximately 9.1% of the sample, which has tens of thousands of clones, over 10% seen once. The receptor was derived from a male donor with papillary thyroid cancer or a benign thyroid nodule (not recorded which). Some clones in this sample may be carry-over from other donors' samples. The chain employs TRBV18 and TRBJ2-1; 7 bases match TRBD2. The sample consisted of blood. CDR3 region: CASSPPNGRGFHQFF. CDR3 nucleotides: TGTGCCAGCTCACCACCAAACGGGCGGGGGTTCCACCAGTTCTTC.